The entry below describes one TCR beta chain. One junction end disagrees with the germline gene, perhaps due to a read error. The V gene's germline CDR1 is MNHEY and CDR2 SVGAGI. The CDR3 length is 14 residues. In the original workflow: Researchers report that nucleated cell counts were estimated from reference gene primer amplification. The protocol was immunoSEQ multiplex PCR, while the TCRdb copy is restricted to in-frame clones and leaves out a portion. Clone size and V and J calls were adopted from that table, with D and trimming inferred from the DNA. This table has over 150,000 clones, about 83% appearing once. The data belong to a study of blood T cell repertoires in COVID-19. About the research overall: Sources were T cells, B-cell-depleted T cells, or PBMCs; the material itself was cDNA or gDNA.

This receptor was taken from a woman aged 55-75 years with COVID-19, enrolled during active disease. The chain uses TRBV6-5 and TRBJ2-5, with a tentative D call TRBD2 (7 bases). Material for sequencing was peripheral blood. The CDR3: CASSKGGSQATQYF. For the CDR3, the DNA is TGTGCCAGCAGTAAGGGGGGGTCTCAAGCGACCCAGTACTTC.